Each of the 25 T cell receptor beta chains below was sequenced from the same sample in a study of T cells in tumors after PD-1 blockade. TCRdb's copy holds only in-frame clones and misses some; the assay was immunoSEQ multiplex PCR. Of 60,000 to 65,000 clones listed, around 67% are singletons. Sequencing used PBMCs, obtained after anti-PD-1 treatment. The source of these receptors is a human donor with basal cell carcinoma.

This chain connects TRBV6-4 to TRBJ2-2; TRBD2 matches at 7 bases. The CDR3 is made up of 13 amino acids. Germline-derived CDR1 and CDR2 are MRHNA and SNTAGT. Trimming took 3 bases from V and 6 from J; bases not matched to a gene: 1. DNA for the CDR3: TGTGCCAGCAGTGAAAGCGGGGCCGGGGAGCTGTTTTTT. Its protein is CASSESGAGELFF.

This chain joins TRBV18 and TRBJ2-5, with D uncertain. V lost 2 bases and J lost 3, with 7 bases in between. CDR1 is KGHSH and CDR2 is LQKENI in the germline V gene. The CDR3 sequence is 13 residues long. The chain's CDR3 is CASSPGLEETQYF. The CDR3, as DNA: TGTGCCAGCTCACCAGGGCTAGAAGAGACCCAGTACTTC.

This chain connects TRBV2 to TRBJ2-1; 8 nucleotides match TRBD2. Trimming removed 6 bases from V and 7 bases from J; junction bases left unmatched: 8. In germline, CDR1 is SNHLY, CDR2 FYNNEI. This CDR3 is 14 amino acids long. This chain's CDR3 is CASSQGLDANEQFF. The CDR3 DNA sequence: TGTGCCAGCAGCCAGGGACTAGACGCGAATGAGCAGTTCTTC.

The J gene is TRBJ2-5, the V gene TRBV6-1; 8 positions match TRBD1. The V and J ends lost 7 bases and 4 bases, in that order; junction bases with no gene match: 5. This CDR3 has 13 residues. Germline V gives CDR1 MNHNS, CDR2 SASEGT. The CDR3 nucleotides are TGTGCCAGCATCAGGGGGCTCTTAGAGACCCAGTACTTC. This translates into CASIRGLLETQYF.

J is TRBJ2-3 and V is TRBV6-4; 16 bases are a match to TRBD2. Trimming removed 2 bases from V and 4 bases from J; junction bases left unmatched: 0. Germline loops: CDR1 MRHNA, CDR2 SNTAGT. The CDR3 runs 16 residues. The CDR3 DNA reads TGTGCCAGCAGTGACGGGACTAGCGGGGGGGCAGATACGCAGTATTTT. Its translation: CASSDGTSGGADTQYF.

This clone was counted between two and nine times. This sequence joins TRBV5-6 and TRBJ2-7; no reliable D call. The CDR3 loop spans 13 amino acids. V was trimmed by 4 bases and J by 3 bases, leaving 11 bases between them. CDR1 is SGHDT and CDR2 is YYEEEE in the germline V gene. In DNA, the CDR3 is TGTGCCAGCAGCATGGGAATCGTCTACGAGCAGTACTTC. Residues: CASSMGIVYEQYF.

This clone was seen once. V is TRBV30 and J is TRBJ2-2; 10 nucleotides match TRBD2. The CDR3 totals 13 residues. Germline CDR1 is GTSNPN and CDR2 is SVGIG (reference sequence). The trim removed 8 bases at V and 2 bases at J, leaving 2 bases unmatched. The CDR3 sequence: CAKRGGNTGELFF. CDR3 nucleotides: TGTGCCAAGCGGGGGGGAAACACCGGGGAGCTGTTTTTT.

The chain couples TRBV5-6 to TRBJ2-5, with D perhaps TRBD2 (6 bases). Trimming removed 0 bases at V and 2 bases at J, with 17 bases between. The CDR3 runs to 17 residues. Germline V CDR1 and CDR2: SGHDT, YYEEEE. The CDR3 DNA reads as TGTGCCAGCAGCTTGGCCGGTTTGCGGGGTGGGCAAGAGACCCAGTACTTC. Translating gives CASSLAGLRGGQETQYF.

The J gene is TRBJ2-4, the V gene TRBV7-2; D may match TRBD1 or TRBD2 (6 bases each). The CDR3 has 17 amino acids. The germline CDR1 and CDR2 sequences are SGHTA and FQGNSA. Trimming cost V 1 base and J 0 bases, with 13 bases left between them. The CDR3 protein is CASSLGGGQGAKNIQYF. The CDR3 bases are TGTGCCAGCAGCTTAGGAGGGGGGCAGGGAGCCAAAAACATTCAGTACTTC.

This chain links TRBV5-6 with TRBJ1-3, with D perhaps TRBD1 (6 bases). The V and J ends lost 6 bases and 0 bases respectively, with 16 bases between them. This CDR3 has 16 residues. Germline V gene sequence: CDR1 SGHDT, CDR2 YYEEEE. CDR3 protein: CASTPTGGYSGNTIYF. The CDR3 nucleotides are TGTGCCAGCACCCCGACAGGCGGTTACTCTGGAAACACCATATATTTT.

This chain links TRBV11-3 with TRBJ2-7; 12 bases fit TRBD1. This CDR3 is built from 17 residues. With 7 bases clipped from V and 0 bases from J, the junction kept 10 bases outside the gene matches. Germline V lookup: CDR1 SGHNT, CDR2 YENEEA. CDR3 nucleotide sequence: TGTGCCAGCACCACGGGACAGGGGGCTTCCCCCTCCTACGAGCAGTACTTC. Amino acids: CASTTGQGASPSYEQYF.

The chain employs TRBV7-2 and TRBJ1-1; TRBD1 matches 9 bases. The CDR3 contains 14 residues. Germline CDR1 SGHTA, CDR2 FQGNSA. The trim removed 6 bases at V and 1 base at J, leaving 3 bases unmatched. CDR3 region: CASSRDRANTEAFF. The CDR3 DNA follows: TGTGCCAGCAGTAGGGACAGGGCGAACACTGAAGCTTTCTTT. Variable domain in full (rest from reference TRBV7-2 and TRBJ1-1): GAGVSQSPSNKVTEKGKDVELRCDPISGHTALYWYRQSLGQGLEFLIYFQGNSAPDKSGLPSDRFSAERTGGSVSTLTIQRTQQEDSAVYLCASSRDRANTEAFFGQGTRLTVV.

V gene TRBV9 combines with J gene TRBJ2-6; D is unresolved. Trimming took 5 bases from V and 0 from J, leaving 3 bases between them. Germline assignment: CDR1 SGDLS and CDR2 YYNGEE. CDR3 length equals 13 residues. As DNA, the CDR3 is TGTGCCAGCAGTCACTCTGGGGCCAACGTCCTGACTTTC. It encodes CASSHSGANVLTF.

The V gene is TRBV7-9, the J gene TRBJ1-4; 8 nucleotides align to TRBD1. The trim removed 1 base at V and 8 bases at J, leaving 6 bases unmatched. The CDR3 contains 15 residues. Germline V gives CDR1 SEHNR, CDR2 FQNEAQ (reference sequence). This CDR3 is CASSLGGQGKEKLFF. DNA for the CDR3: TGTGCCAGCAGCTTAGGTGGACAGGGTAAAGAAAAACTGTTTTTT.

This chain connects TRBV10-3 to TRBJ1-1; TRBD1 matches 8 bases. This CDR3 comprises 15 residues. Losses at the gene ends were 5 bases for V and 0 bases for J; bases not matched to a gene: 5. Per germline, CDR1 ENHRY and CDR2 SYGVKD. The CDR3 loop reads CAISPGQVLNTEAFF. CDR3 coding DNA: TGTGCCATCAGTCCGGGACAGGTATTGAACACTGAAGCTTTCTTT.

The genes are TRBV5-4 and TRBJ2-3; 7 nucleotides match TRBD1. Trimming cost V 4 bases and J 6 bases; bases outside gene matches: 5. This CDR3 is 13 amino acids long. Looked up from germline, CDR1 is SGHNT and CDR2 is YYREEE (reference sequence). This CDR3 reads CASSVLTGDTQYF. The CDR3 nucleotides read TGTGCCAGCAGCGTACTGACAGGGGATACGCAGTATTTT.

This clone occurred a few times. This chain uses TRBV15 with TRBJ1-2; D gene ambiguous. Trimming cost V 3 bases and J 13 bases, with 12 bases left between them. This CDR3 comprises 11 residues. Germline V gene sequence: CDR1 LNHNV, CDR2 YYDKDF (reference sequence). The CDR3 sequence is CATSSTDSLTF. CDR3 nucleotide sequence: TGTGCCACCAGCAGCACCGATTCACTCACCTTC.

The chain recombines TRBV2 with TRBJ1-2, with D possibly matching TRBD1 (6 bases). Germline V CDR1 and CDR2: SNHLY, FYNNEI. The germline V and J ends were trimmed by 5 bases and 10 bases, with 17 bases remaining between them. The CDR3 is 13 amino acids. The CDR3 here is CASSITTQGYYTF. The CDR3 DNA follows: TGTGCCAGCAGTATTACCACCCAGGGGTACTACACCTTC.

The rearrangement uses TRBV5-1 and TRBJ1-6; 9 nucleotides match TRBD1. After removal of 4 bases from V and 5 bases from J, the junction contained 4 bases not matched to a gene. The germline CDR1 and CDR2 sequences are SGHRS and YFSETQ. The CDR3 is 15 amino acids. The CDR3 sequence is CASSRWTGDNSPLHF. DNA for the CDR3: TGCGCCAGCAGCCGCTGGACAGGGGATAATTCACCCCTCCACTTT.

The V and J genes are TRBV19 and TRBJ1-6; 7 bases are shared with TRBD1. The CDR3 sequence is 15 residues long. CDR1 and CDR2 from the germline V gene are LNHDA and SQIVND (reference sequence). Trimming took 3 bases from V and 7 from J; bases not matched to a gene: 6. The CDR3, as DNA: TGTGCCAGTAGTATTTTTCAGGGGGAAAATTCACCCCTCCACTTT. This encodes CASSIFQGENSPLHF. Using reference TRBV19 and TRBJ1-6 for the parts outside the CDR3, the full variable domain is DGGITQSPKYLFRKEGQNVTLSCEQNLNHDAMYWYRQDPGQGLRLIYYSQIVNDFQKGDIAEGYSVSREKKESFPLTVTSAQKNPTAFYLCASSIFQGENSPLHFGNGTRLTVT.

The chain has TRBV6-5 and TRBJ1-2; maybe TRBD1 (6 bases). The V gene's germline CDR1 is MNHEY and CDR2 SVGAGI. V lost 10 bases and J lost 1, with 16 bases in between. This CDR3 has 14 amino acids. The DNA for the CDR3 is TGTGCCACCTCCAGGGGTATCGGTAACTATGGCTACACCTTC. Protein: CATSRGIGNYGYTF.

This clone was seen a single time. The chain is built from TRBV7-2 and TRBJ2-1, with 14 bases lining up with TRBD2. The germline V gene encodes CDR1 SGHTA and CDR2 FQGNSA. This CDR3 contains 17 residues. V gave up 4 bases and J gave up 8 bases; unmatched junction bases: 10. The CDR3 is CASSSRTSGGLFHEQFF. The CDR3 region has the DNA TGTGCCAGCAGCTCCCGGACTAGCGGGGGGCTCTTCCATGAGCAGTTCTTC.

This rearrangement joins TRBV27 to TRBJ2-6; possibly TRBD1 for D (6 bases). The germline CDR1 and CDR2 sequences are MNHEY and SMNVEV (reference sequence). There are 15 residues in the CDR3. The V gene lost 4 bases and the J gene lost 2 bases, with 9 bases spanning the gap. CDR3 DNA sequence: TGTGCCAGCAGTTCATGGGGGCCTGGGGCCAACGTCCTGACTTTC. This sequence encodes CASSSWGPGANVLTF. Full variable domain (rest looked up from reference TRBV27 and TRBJ2-6): EAQVTQNPRYLITVTGKKLTVTCSQNMNHEYMSWYRQDPGLGLRQIYYSMNVEVTDKGDVPEGYKVSRKEKRNFPLILESPSPNQTSLYFCASSSWGPGANVLTFGAGSRLTVL.

CDR3 in DNA: TGTGCCTGGAGTAAAGGCGGGACCGCCGCGAAAGGCTACACCTTC. This codes for CAWSKGGTAAKGYTF. J is TRBJ1-2 and V is TRBV30; D may be TRBD1 (5 bases). V was shortened by 2 bases and J by 8 bases, with 21 bases between the two germline ends. Looked up from germline, CDR1 is GTSNPN and CDR2 is SVGIG (reference sequence). The CDR3 loop spans 15 amino acids.

The rearrangement joins TRBV9 to TRBJ1-1, with D maybe TRBD1 (5 bases). The CDR3 runs to 14 residues. Germline values: CDR1 SGDLS, CDR2 YYNGEE. The germline V and J ends were trimmed by 0 bases and 1 base, with 7 bases remaining between them. The CDR3 spells CASSVAGKNTEAFF. The CDR3 region has the DNA TGTGCCAGCAGCGTAGCAGGGAAGAACACTGAAGCTTTCTTT.